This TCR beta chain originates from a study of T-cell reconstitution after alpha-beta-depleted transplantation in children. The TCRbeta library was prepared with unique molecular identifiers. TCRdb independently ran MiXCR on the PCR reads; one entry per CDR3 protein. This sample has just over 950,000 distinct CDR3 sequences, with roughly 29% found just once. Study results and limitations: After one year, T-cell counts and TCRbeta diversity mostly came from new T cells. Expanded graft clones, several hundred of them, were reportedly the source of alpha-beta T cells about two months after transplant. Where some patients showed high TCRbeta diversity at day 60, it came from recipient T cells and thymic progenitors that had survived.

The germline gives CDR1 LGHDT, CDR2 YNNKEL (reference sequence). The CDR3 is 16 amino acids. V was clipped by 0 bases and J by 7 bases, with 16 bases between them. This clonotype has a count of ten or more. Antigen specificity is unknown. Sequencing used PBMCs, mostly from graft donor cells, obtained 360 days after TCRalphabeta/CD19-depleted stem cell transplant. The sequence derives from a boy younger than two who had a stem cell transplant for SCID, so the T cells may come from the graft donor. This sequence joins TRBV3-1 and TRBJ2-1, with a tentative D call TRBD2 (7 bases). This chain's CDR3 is CASSQDNVGGRNEQFF. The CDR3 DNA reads TGTGCCAGCAGCCAAGATAATGTGGGGGGGCGTAATGAGCAGTTCTTC.